The 23 T cell receptor beta chains given below trace back to one sample, sequenced in a study of blood T cell repertoires in COVID-19. The table came from immunoSEQ multiplex PCR; TCRdb's copy has only in-frame clones and leaves some out. The data contain about 130,000 clones, roughly 80% of them singletons. Material: PBMCs or T cells enriched from blood (not recorded which). The receptors were gathered from a man aged 50-60 years who had recovered from COVID-19.

This clone was detected a few times. Other DNA sequences in the sample encode the same CDR3. This chain uses TRBV9 with TRBJ1-3, with TRBD1 matching over 7 bases. V lost 3 bases to trimming and J lost 4 bases; unmatched junction nucleotides: 4. Germline V gene data show CDR1 as SGDLS and CDR2 as YYNGEE. This CDR3 comprises 14 residues. CDR3 in DNA: TGTGCCAGCAGCGCAGGGACAGCGGGAAACACCATATATTTT. This translates into CASSAGTAGNTIYF.

The chain is built from TRBV24-1 and TRBJ2-1; possible D gene TRBD2, 6 bases. V lost 3 bases and J lost 7, with 12 bases in between. This CDR3 is built from 14 residues. Germline V gene sequence: CDR1 KGHDR, CDR2 SFDVKD. CDR3 nucleotide sequence: TGTGCCACCAGTGATCCCCGGGGGTGGAATGAGCAGTTCTTC. As protein: CATSDPRGWNEQFF.

The chain carries TRBV6-2 or TRBV6-3 and TRBJ2-7, with TRBD1 as a possible D gene (5 bases). The V gene's germline CDR1 is MNHEY and CDR2 SVGEGT. Trimming removed 1 base from V and 4 bases from J, with 11 bases in between. CDR3 size: 14 residues. CDR3 nucleotide sequence: TGTGCCAGCAGTTACTTATCAGGGCGATACGAGCAGTACTTC. Amino acids: CASSYLSGRYEQYF.

This clone showed up just once. CDR3: CASSQLAGDTDTQYF. The DNA for the CDR3 is TGCGCCAGCAGCCAGTTAGCGGGGGACACAGATACGCAGTATTTT. The chain recombines TRBV4-1 with TRBJ2-3; 9 bases are shared with TRBD2. The CDR3 has 15 residues. The junction had 3 bases not matched to a gene; V was cut back by 3 bases and J by 2 bases. The V gene's germline CDR1 is MGHRA and CDR2 YSYEKL.

V is TRBV5-1 and J is TRBJ1-4; 7 positions match TRBD1. Trimming took 1 base from V and 4 from J; bases not matched to a gene: 13. This CDR3 is 18 amino acids long. From germline, CDR1 is SGHRS and CDR2 YFSETQ. The CDR3 region has the DNA TGCGCCAGCAGCTTGTACTCTTTGGGACAGAATTATAATGAAAAACTGTTTTTT. This translates into CASSLYSLGQNYNEKLFF.

The V gene is TRBV6-5, the J gene TRBJ1-2; 9 nucleotides agree with TRBD1. The V and J ends lost 5 bases and 9 bases, in that order; junction bases with no gene match: 7. The germline gives CDR1 MNHEY, CDR2 SVGAGI. CDR3 length: 13 residues. CDR3 protein: CASSTRTGDSYTF. CDR3 bases: TGTGCCAGCAGTACACGGACAGGGGACAGCTACACCTTC.

This clone was counted between two and nine times. The chain combines TRBV7-9 with TRBJ1-2; D ambiguous. Germline V gene data show CDR1 as SEHNR and CDR2 as FQNEAQ (reference sequence). The CDR3 runs 13 residues. V dropped 5 bases and J dropped 3 bases, with 10 bases sitting between them. CDR3 DNA: TGTGCCAGCAGCGAGGGTGGGTACTATGGCTACACCTTC. Protein sequence: CASSEGGYYGYTF.

The rearrangement joins TRBV2 to TRBJ1-1, with 8 bases matching TRBD1. The CDR3 is 15 amino acids. Germline loops: CDR1 SNHLY, CDR2 FYNNEI. Germline trimming cut 6 bases from V and 0 bases from J; bases unmatched to any gene: 6. The CDR3 DNA follows: TGTGCCAGCAGCACTAGACAGGGGATGAACACTGAAGCTTTCTTT. It codes for CASSTRQGMNTEAFF.

The chain has TRBV13 and TRBJ2-7; D perhaps matches TRBD1 (6 bases). V lost 5 bases and J 3 bases, leaving 11 bases between the germline ends. Germline CDR1 and CDR2: PRHDT and FYEKMQ (reference sequence). The CDR3 runs 13 residues. CDR3 coding DNA: TGTGCCAGCAGCGACAGGCTGGACTACGAGCAGTACTTC. Protein product: CASSDRLDYEQYF.

The chain joins TRBV7-6 to TRBJ2-3, with 12 positions matching TRBD2. The length of the CDR3 is 18 residues. CDR1 is SGHVS and CDR2 is FNYEAQ in the germline V gene. The ends lost 1 base at V and 6 bases at J; junction bases unmatched: 11. Written as DNA, the CDR3 is TGTGCCAGCAGCTTAGTTGGGGCTAGCGGGGGGGAATTTGATACGCAGTATTTT. Its translation is CASSLVGASGGEFDTQYF.

The J gene is TRBJ1-1, the V gene TRBV7-2, with 10 bases lining up with TRBD1. Trimming at V came to 5 bases and at J to 6 bases, leaving 3 bases not matched to a gene. The CDR3 contains 13 residues. Germline V gene lookup returns CDR1 SGHTA and CDR2 FQGNSA. The CDR3 coding sequence is TGTGCCAGCAGCCGACAGGGGGCCTCTGAAGCTTTCTTT. Translation: CASSRQGASEAFF.

This clone has a handful of counts. The chain joins TRBV6-5 to TRBJ2-5, with D possibly matching TRBD2 (6 bases). Trimming removed 6 bases from V and 5 bases from J, with 13 bases in between. This CDR3 has 13 amino acids. The germline gives CDR1 MNHEY, CDR2 SVGAGI. The CDR3 loop is CASSRDFQETQYF. The CDR3 nucleotides are TGTGCCAGCAGCCGGGACTTCCAGGAGACCCAGTACTTC.

The chain carries TRBV6-5 and TRBJ2-2; TRBD1 aligns across 7 bases. In germline, CDR1 is MNHEY, CDR2 SVGAGI. CDR3 size: 12 residues. V was pared by 5 bases and J by 7 bases, with 1 base of the junction left unmatched. The CDR3 nucleotides are TGTGCCAGCAGTACAGGGGACGGGGAGCTGTTTTTT. Amino acid sequence: CASSTGDGELFF.

The rearrangement uses TRBV7-2 and TRBJ2-5; 10 bases map to TRBD2. Germline-derived CDR1 and CDR2 are SGHTA and FQGNSA. The CDR3 has 15 amino acids. The J segment lost 5 bases and the V segment lost 2 bases, leaving 5 bases of the junction unmatched. The CDR3 loop is CASSLSGGALETQYF. The DNA for the CDR3 is TGTGCCAGCAGCTTAAGCGGGGGGGCCTTGGAGACCCAGTACTTC. Full variable domain (outside the CDR3, taken from reference TRBV7-2 and TRBJ2-5): GAGVSQSPSNKVTEKGKDVELRCDPISGHTALYWYRQSLGQGLEFLIYFQGNSAPDKSGLPSDRFSAERTGGSVSTLTIQRTQQEDSAVYLCASSLSGGALETQYFGPGTRLLVL.

The chain carries TRBV1 and TRBJ1-1; the listed D gene, TRBD1, was not tested against the DNA. TRBV1 is annotated as a pseudogene. The CDR3 sequence is 15 residues long. For the CDR3, the DNA is TGCACCAGCAGAAATACAGGGGGCGAATCGACTGAAGCTTTCTTT. Its protein product is CTSRNTGGESTEAFF.

The chain is built from TRBV4-3 and TRBJ1-3; no clear D. The CDR3 has 16 amino acids. Germline-derived CDR1 and CDR2 are LGHNA and YSLEER. V lost 0 bases and J 0 bases, leaving 9 bases between the germline ends. The CDR3 reads CASSQEPVNSGNTIYF. Written as DNA, the CDR3 is TGCGCCAGCAGCCAAGAACCGGTGAACTCTGGAAACACCATATATTTT.

The chain employs TRBV7-9 and TRBJ2-3, with 9 positions matching TRBD2. The CDR3 is 15 residues long. Germline CDR1 reads SEHNR; CDR2 reads FQNEAQ (reference sequence). V lost 6 bases and J lost 2; bases outside the gene matches: 6. The DNA for the CDR3 is TGTGCCAGCAGTCCTCTAGCGGGGCTCACAGATACGCAGTATTTT. Translating it yields CASSPLAGLTDTQYF.

The V gene is TRBV28, the J gene TRBJ1-3, with 7 bases identical to TRBD1. The CDR3 consists of 15 residues. The germline V gene encodes CDR1 MDHEN and CDR2 SYDVKM. The V segment lost 5 bases and the J segment 0 bases; nucleotides outside the gene matches: 4. The CDR3 sequence: CASSPGDSSGNTIYF. CDR3 coding DNA: TGTGCCAGCAGTCCCGGGGACAGCTCTGGAAACACCATATATTTT. Complete variable domain (other parts from reference TRBV28 and TRBJ1-3): DVKVTQSSRYLVKRTGEKVFLECVQDMDHENMFWYRQDPGLGLRLIYFSYDVKMKEKGDIPEGYSVSREKKERFSLILESASTNQTSMYLCASSPGDSSGNTIYFGEGSWLTVV.

V usage is TRBV4-2 and J usage is TRBJ1-4; D unclear. The ends were cut back, 2 bases at V and 1 base at J, with 8 bases in the middle. The CDR3 covers 15 residues. In germline, CDR1 is LGHNA, CDR2 YNFKEQ. CDR3 in amino acids: CASSQPTGTNEKLFF. CDR3 coding DNA: TGTGCCAGCAGCCAACCGACGGGAACTAATGAAAAACTGTTTTTT.

V gene TRBV24-1 combines with J gene TRBJ2-2; tentative D call: TRBD1 (6 bases). This CDR3 has 14 residues. V lost 10 bases and J lost 1, with 12 bases in between. Per germline, CDR1 KGHDR and CDR2 SFDVKD. The CDR3 DNA sequence: TGTGCCACGATCACGACAGGGAACACCGGGGAGCTGTTTTTT. Its protein product is CATITTGNTGELFF.

The CDR3 spells CASSFRAGGRTSTDTQYF. In DNA, the CDR3 is TGTGCCAGCAGCTTTAGAGCGGGGGGCCGTACTAGCACAGATACGCAGTATTTT. V usage is TRBV7-3 and J usage is TRBJ2-3; 9 bases are shared with TRBD2. Per the germline V gene, CDR1 is SGHTA and CDR2 is FQGTGA. The CDR3 consists of 18 residues. V shed 3 bases and J 0 bases; nucleotides not matched to a gene: 10.

The gene calls are TRBV3-1 (or the pseudogene TRBV3-2) and TRBJ1-4; D possibly corresponds to TRBD1 (6 bases). Trimming removed 6 bases at V and 11 bases at J, with 19 bases between. The length of the CDR3 is 14 residues. Germline values: CDR1 LGHDT, CDR2 YNNKEL (reference sequence). CDR3 sequence (DNA): TGTGCCAGCAGTCGACACAGGGAGGGGTTGAAACTGTTTTTT. Amino acid sequence: CASSRHREGLKLFF.

V and J are TRBV13 and TRBJ2-3; 10 bases agree with TRBD2. Trimming removed 5 bases from V and 5 bases from J; junction bases left unmatched: 19. CDR3 size: 19 residues. The germline V gene has CDR1 PRHDT and CDR2 FYEKMQ (reference sequence). Here the CDR3 reads CASSIALGAGGPKGDTQYF. CDR3 nucleotide sequence: TGTGCCAGCAGCATAGCCCTCGGAGCGGGGGGGCCGAAAGGAGATACGCAGTATTTT. The full variable domain, in which reference TRBV13 and TRBJ2-3 provide the parts outside the CDR3, is AAGVIQSPRHLIKEKRETATLKCYPIPRHDTVYWYQQGPGQDPQFLISFYEKMQSDKGSIPDRFSAQQFSDYHSELNMSSLELGDSALYFCASSIALGAGGPKGDTQYFGPGTRLTVL.